These 16 T cell receptor beta chains originate from one sample sequenced in a study of blood T cell repertoires in COVID-19 (TCRdb year 2020). Library preparation used the immunoSEQ multiplex PCR assay. Not all clones reach the TCRdb copy of this immuneACCESS table, which keeps in-frame sequences only. Checked studies attribute under half of the gap to unresolved V genes and leave the rest unexplained. The sample includes around 260,000 clones, with approximately 86% observed a single time. The biggest ten clones account for around 1% of the sample. Sequenced input: peripheral blood. The source is a human donor with COVID-19, enrolled during active disease. The donor label of this sample is uncertain.

V and J are TRBV21-1 and TRBJ1-3; TRBD1 reflects the table's D call only, with no check against the DNA. TRBV21-1 is an annotated pseudogene. There are 19 residues in the CDR3. CDR3: CASSKSARRLRLSGNTIYF. DNA of the CDR3: TGTGCCAGCAGCAAATCCGCCAGGCGCCTGCGCCTCTCTGGAAACACCATATATTTT.

J is TRBJ1-1 and V is TRBV5-1; possibly TRBD1 for D (5 bases). The V end was cut by 0 bases, the J end by 6 bases, with 18 bases between. Germline V gives CDR1 SGHRS, CDR2 YFSETQ. CDR3 length: 16 residues. Here the CDR3 reads CASSLGSSVEGAEAFF. In DNA, the CDR3 is TGCGCCAGCAGCTTGGGTTCGTCGGTTGAAGGGGCTGAAGCTTTCTTT.

The chain recombines TRBV3-1 (or the pseudogene TRBV3-2) with TRBJ1-1; a possible D gene is TRBD1 (6 bases). The germline gives CDR1 LGHDT, CDR2 YNNKEL (reference sequence). CDR3 length equals 15 residues. Trimming pared 0 bases from V and 1 base from J, leaving 9 bases between. The CDR3 DNA reads as TGTGCCAGCAGCCAAGATGGACAGCCGAACACTGAAGCTTTCTTT. It encodes CASSQDGQPNTEAFF.

As to this clone: Other DNA sequences within the sample encode an identical CDR3. V usage is TRBV28 and J usage is TRBJ1-6; 10 nucleotides agree with TRBD1. The CDR3 consists of 17 residues. Germline lookup yields CDR1 MDHEN and CDR2 SYDVKM. The V gene end was trimmed by 2 bases and the J gene end by 9 bases; junction bases not matched to a gene: 10. The CDR3, as DNA: TGTGCCAGCAGTTTAGGCGGGGGGGGACAGGGGATTTCACCCCTCCACTTT. It translates to CASSLGGGGQGISPLHF.

The chain links TRBV18 to TRBJ1-2; tentative D call: TRBD1 (5 bases). This CDR3 is built from 12 residues. CDR1 is KGHSH and CDR2 is LQKENI in the germline V gene. Trimming cost V 2 bases and J 6 bases, with 7 bases left between them. The chain's CDR3 is CASSPGGDGYTF. For the CDR3, the DNA is TGTGCCAGCTCACCAGGAGGGGATGGCTACACCTTC.

The chain combines TRBV28 with TRBJ2-5; 8 nucleotides align to TRBD2. In germline, CDR1 is MDHEN, CDR2 SYDVKM. This CDR3 is 15 amino acids long. V was clipped by 2 bases and J by 5 bases; unmatched bases: 7. This chain's CDR3 is CASSLSTGGFETQYF. For the CDR3, the DNA is TGTGCCAGCAGTTTAAGTACGGGAGGGTTCGAGACCCAGTACTTC.

V is TRBV7-9 and J is TRBJ2-7; D is possibly TRBD2 (6 bases). V was cut by 5 bases and J by 7 bases, with 9 bases left in between. The CDR3 length is 11 residues. Germline values: CDR1 SEHNR, CDR2 FQNEAQ (reference sequence). The DNA of the CDR3 is TGTGCCAGCAGCGTAGGGAGGGAGCAGTACTTC. Amino acid sequence: CASSVGREQYF. Drawing the rest from reference TRBV7-9 and TRBJ2-7, the complete variable domain is DTGVSQNPRHKITKRGQNVTFRCDPISEHNRLYWYRQTLGQGPEFLTYFQNEAQLEKSRLLSDRFSAERPKGSFSTLEIQRTEQGDSAMYLCASSVGREQYFGPGTRLTVT.

The V and J genes are TRBV27 and TRBJ1-4; TRBD1 might be the D (5 bases). The germline V and J ends were trimmed by 3 bases and 7 bases, with 18 bases remaining between them. Germline V gene sequence: CDR1 MNHEY, CDR2 SMNVEV (reference sequence). The CDR3 contains 16 residues. CDR3 residues: CASSFAPGGHGEKLFF. The CDR3 DNA follows: TGTGCCAGCAGTTTCGCTCCCGGGGGTCACGGTGAAAAACTGTTTTTT.

The V call is TRBV5-4, the J call TRBJ2-7; no clear D gene. The CDR3 contains 14 residues. CDR1 and CDR2 (germline): SGHNT, YYREEE (reference sequence). Trimming stripped 0 bases from V and 3 bases from J, with 10 bases between. The CDR3 nucleotides are TGTGCCAGCAGCTTGGTAGGCAACTACTACGAGCAGTACTTC. It specifies CASSLVGNYYEQYF.

This clone appeared a single time. This chain connects TRBV19 to TRBJ2-2, with D unresolved. This CDR3 is 14 amino acids long. Per the germline V gene, CDR1 is LNHDA and CDR2 is SQIVND (reference sequence). Trimming took 8 bases from V and 0 from J, leaving 10 bases between them. In nucleotides, the CDR3 is TGTGCCAGTTCGATAACAACGAACACCGGGGAGCTGTTTTTT. It is translated as CASSITTNTGELFF.

The chain combines TRBV7-2 with TRBJ2-3; tentatively, D is TRBD2 (5 bases). The V and J ends lost 0 bases and 2 bases respectively, with 6 bases between them. This CDR3 comprises 14 residues. Germline-derived CDR1 and CDR2 are SGHTA and FQGNSA. CDR3 DNA sequence: TGTGCCAGCAGCTTAGCTAGCGCCACAGATACGCAGTATTTT. Its protein is CASSLASATDTQYF.

V usage is TRBV5-8 and J usage is TRBJ2-3; unclear D gene. V lost 1 base and J lost 0, with 9 bases in between. Germline V gives CDR1 SGHTS, CDR2 YDEGEE. This CDR3 has 15 residues. The CDR3 DNA reads TGTGCCAGCAGCTTGAGTAAGACTAGCACAGATACGCAGTATTTT. As protein: CASSLSKTSTDTQYF.

This clone was recorded only once. The chain employs TRBV19 and TRBJ2-5; 8 bases align to TRBD1. Trimming took 0 bases from V and 4 from J; bases not matched to a gene: 4. CDR3 length: 15 amino acids. Germline V gene data show CDR1 as LNHDA and CDR2 as SQIVND (reference sequence). The CDR3 DNA reads TGTGCCAGTAGTATAGACAGGGGGCTCGGAGAGACCCAGTACTTC. This translates into CASSIDRGLGETQYF.

This rearrangement joins TRBV6-5 to TRBJ1-1; no clear D gene. Germline loops: CDR1 MNHEY, CDR2 SVGAGI. The CDR3 runs to 11 residues. Trimming removed 7 bases at V and 1 base at J, with 4 bases between. CDR3 protein: CASTRNTEAFF. In DNA form, the CDR3 reads TGTGCCAGCACCCGGAACACTGAAGCTTTCTTT.

This chain joins TRBV11-2 and TRBJ2-3; 8 bases are shared with TRBD1. CDR3 size: 15 residues. Per the germline V gene, CDR1 is SGHAT and CDR2 is FQNNGV. Trimming removed 5 bases from V and 5 bases from J; junction bases left unmatched: 9. CDR3 coding DNA: TGTGCCAGCAGCCCCAGGACAGGGATTGTAGATACGCAGTATTTT. It codes for CASSPRTGIVDTQYF. The entire variable domain, with the rest obtained from reference TRBV11-2 and TRBJ2-3, is as follows: EAGVAQSPRYKIIEKRQSVAFWCNPISGHATLYWYQQILGQGPKLLIQFQNNGVVDDSQLPKDRFSAERLKGVDSTLKIQPAKLEDSAVYLCASSPRTGIVDTQYFGPGTRLTVL.

This clone was counted once. This CDR3 reads CASSINRVRNTEAFF. The CDR3 DNA sequence: TGTGCCAGTAGTATAAACAGGGTGAGGAACACTGAAGCTTTCTTT. The chain is built from TRBV19 and TRBJ1-1; tentatively, D is TRBD1 (6 bases). CDR1 is LNHDA and CDR2 is SQIVND in the germline V gene (reference sequence). Trimming removed 2 bases from V and 1 base from J, with 11 bases in between. The CDR3 contains 15 residues. The whole variable domain, filled in from reference TRBV19 and TRBJ1-1, reads DGGITQSPKYLFRKEGQNVTLSCEQNLNHDAMYWYRQDPGQGLRLIYYSQIVNDFQKGDIAEGYSVSREKKESFPLTVTSAQKNPTAFYLCASSINRVRNTEAFFGQGTRLTVV.